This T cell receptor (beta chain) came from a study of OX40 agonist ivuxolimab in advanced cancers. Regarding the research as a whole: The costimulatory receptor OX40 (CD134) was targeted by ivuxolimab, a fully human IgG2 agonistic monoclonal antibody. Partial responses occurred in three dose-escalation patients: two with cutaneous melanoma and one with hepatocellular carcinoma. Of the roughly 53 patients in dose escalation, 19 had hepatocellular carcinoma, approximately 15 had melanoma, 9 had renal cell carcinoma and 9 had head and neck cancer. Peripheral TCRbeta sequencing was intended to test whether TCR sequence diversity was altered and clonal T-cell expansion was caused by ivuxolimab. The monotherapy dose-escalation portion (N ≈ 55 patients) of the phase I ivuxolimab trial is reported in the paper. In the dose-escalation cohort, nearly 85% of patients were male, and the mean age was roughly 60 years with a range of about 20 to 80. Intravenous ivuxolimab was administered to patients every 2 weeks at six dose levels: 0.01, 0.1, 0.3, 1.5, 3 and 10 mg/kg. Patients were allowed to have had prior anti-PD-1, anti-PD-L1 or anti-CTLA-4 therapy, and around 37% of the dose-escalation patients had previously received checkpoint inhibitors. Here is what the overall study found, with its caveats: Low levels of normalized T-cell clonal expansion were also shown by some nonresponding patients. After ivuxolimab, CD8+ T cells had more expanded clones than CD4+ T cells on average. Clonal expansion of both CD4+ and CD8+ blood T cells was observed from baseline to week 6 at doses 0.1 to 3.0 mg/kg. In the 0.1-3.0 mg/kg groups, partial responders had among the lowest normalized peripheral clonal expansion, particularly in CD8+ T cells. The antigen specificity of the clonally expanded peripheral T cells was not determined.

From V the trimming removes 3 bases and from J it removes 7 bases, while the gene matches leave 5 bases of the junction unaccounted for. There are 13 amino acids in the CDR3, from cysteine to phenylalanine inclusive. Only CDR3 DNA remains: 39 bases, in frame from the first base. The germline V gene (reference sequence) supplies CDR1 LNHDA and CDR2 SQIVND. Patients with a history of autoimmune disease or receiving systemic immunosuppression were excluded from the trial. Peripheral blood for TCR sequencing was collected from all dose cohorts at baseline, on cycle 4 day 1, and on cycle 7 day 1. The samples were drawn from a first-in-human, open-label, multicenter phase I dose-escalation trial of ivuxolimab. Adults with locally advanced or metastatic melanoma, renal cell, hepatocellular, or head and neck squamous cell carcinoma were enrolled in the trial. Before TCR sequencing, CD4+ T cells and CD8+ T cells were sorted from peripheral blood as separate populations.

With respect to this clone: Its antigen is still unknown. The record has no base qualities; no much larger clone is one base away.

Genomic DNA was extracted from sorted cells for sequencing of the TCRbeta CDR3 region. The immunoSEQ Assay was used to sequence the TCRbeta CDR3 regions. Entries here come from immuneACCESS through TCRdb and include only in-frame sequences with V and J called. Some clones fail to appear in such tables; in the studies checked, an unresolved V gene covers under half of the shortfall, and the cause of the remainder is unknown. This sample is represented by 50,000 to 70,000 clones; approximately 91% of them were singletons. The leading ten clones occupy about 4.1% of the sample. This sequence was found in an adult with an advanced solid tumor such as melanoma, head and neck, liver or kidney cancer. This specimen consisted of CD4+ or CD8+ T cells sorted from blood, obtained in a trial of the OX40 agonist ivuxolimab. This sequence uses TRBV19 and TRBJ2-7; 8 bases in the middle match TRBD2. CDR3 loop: CASSIISGKEQYF. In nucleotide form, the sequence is TGTGCCAGTAGTATTATTAGCGGGAAAGAGCAGTACTTC.